The 22 T cell receptor beta chains presented below share a single source sample, sequenced in a study of CD4 T cells in relation to SARS-CoV-2 and coronaviruses. Assay used: immunoSEQ multiplex PCR; TCRdb lists only in-frame clones, some missing. Counted here are tens of thousands of clones, 80% to 90% occurring once; the ten biggest clones make up approximately 3.1%. The sequenced sample consisted of memory CD4+ T cells from PBMCs. The receptors stem from an adult with COVID-19.

V gene TRBV28 combines with J gene TRBJ2-3; 16 bases map to TRBD2. The germline V gene encodes CDR1 MDHEN and CDR2 SYDVKM. The CDR3 consists of 19 residues. With 5 bases clipped from V and 5 bases from J, the junction kept 13 bases outside the gene matches. The CDR3 region is CASSTHTPGTSGRGDTQYF. The CDR3 DNA follows: TGTGCCAGCAGTACCCATACTCCCGGGACTAGCGGGAGGGGAGATACGCAGTATTTT.

This chain joins TRBV28 and TRBJ1-5, with D tentatively TRBD1 (5 bases). The CDR3 totals 13 residues. Looked up from germline, CDR1 is MDHEN and CDR2 is SYDVKM. V was shortened by 5 bases and J by 7 bases, with 12 bases between the two germline ends. The CDR3 nucleotides are TGTGCCAGCAGTCCTTGGGGGGGACAGCCCCAGCATTTT. This translates into CASSPWGGQPQHF.

V and J are TRBV6-2 or TRBV6-3 and TRBJ2-5, with 8 nucleotides matching TRBD2. Germline V gene sequence: CDR1 MNHEY, CDR2 SVGEGT. The CDR3 length is 18 residues. V was clipped by 2 bases and J by 4 bases; unmatched bases: 15. The CDR3 DNA reads as TGTGCCAGCAGTTACGATCTTTACCGAGCGGGAGATTCAGAGACCCAGTACTTC. Protein sequence: CASSYDLYRAGDSETQYF.

This chain links TRBV4-1 with TRBJ2-7, with D uncertain. Per germline, CDR1 MGHRA and CDR2 YSYEKL. V lost 1 base, J lost 3 bases, and 10 bases lay in between. CDR3 length: 14 residues. The CDR3 coding sequence is TGCGCCAGCAGCCAAGCGGACCGTCTCTACGAGCAGTACTTC. Protein sequence: CASSQADRLYEQYF.

The CDR3, as DNA: TGCGCCAGCAGTCCACCTGACCTCCAGGGGGAGCAGTACTTC. Its protein is CASSPPDLQGEQYF. V usage is TRBV5-1 and J usage is TRBJ2-7; TRBD1 might be the D (6 bases). CDR3 length equals 14 residues. Germline V CDR1 and CDR2: SGHRS, YFSETQ. Trimming left V 5 bases short and J 7 bases short, with 19 bases between.

The rearrangement uses TRBV3-1 (or the pseudogene TRBV3-2) and TRBJ2-1; 10 nucleotides agree with TRBD2. Unmatched junction bases numbered 10, after V lost 4 bases and J lost 7 bases. CDR1 LGHDT and CDR2 YNNKEL come from the germline V gene (reference sequence). The CDR3 runs to 16 residues. The CDR3 here is CASSPNRGLAVNEQFF. The CDR3 nucleotides are TGTGCCAGCAGCCCCAATCGAGGACTAGCGGTTAATGAGCAGTTCTTC.

This clone occurred once. This rearrangement joins TRBV6-5 to TRBJ1-1; no definite D call. The V end lost 0 bases, the J end lost 3 bases, and 5 bases lay between the germline ends. CDR1 MNHEY and CDR2 SVGAGI come from the germline V gene. The CDR3 has 13 residues. CDR3: CASSYSGYTEAFF. CDR3 nucleotide sequence: TGTGCCAGCAGTTACTCAGGGTACACTGAAGCTTTCTTT.

The chain combines TRBV11-3 with TRBJ1-1; no clear D gene. The CDR3 spans 13 residues. Germline V gene lookup returns CDR1 SGHNT and CDR2 YENEEA. Trimming removed 3 bases from V and 3 bases from J, with 8 bases in between. CDR3 amino acids: CASSLRRDTEAFF. As DNA, the CDR3 is TGTGCCAGCAGCTTGCGGAGGGACACTGAAGCTTTCTTT.

This sequence joins TRBV27 and TRBJ1-1, with a weak D call TRBD1 (5 bases). The V gene lost 3 bases and the J gene lost 1 base, with 9 bases spanning the gap. Germline-derived CDR1 and CDR2 are MNHEY and SMNVEV (reference sequence). The CDR3 totals 14 residues. Here the CDR3 reads CASSLTETNTEAFF. The CDR3 nucleotides read TGTGCCAGCAGTTTGACAGAGACGAACACTGAAGCTTTCTTT.

This clone was seen a handful of times. This chain connects TRBV15 to TRBJ2-5, with D uncertain. Germline V gene data show CDR1 as LNHNV and CDR2 as YYDKDF (reference sequence). V lost 4 bases and J 0 bases, leaving 6 bases between the germline ends. The CDR3 consists of 13 residues. This chain's CDR3 is CATSNVYQETQYF. CDR3 bases: TGTGCCACCAGCAATGTGTACCAAGAGACCCAGTACTTC.

The genes are TRBV2 and TRBJ2-3, with D possibly matching TRBD1 (6 bases). This CDR3 has 13 amino acids. Germline V gene lookup returns CDR1 SNHLY and CDR2 FYNNEI. V dropped 7 bases and J dropped 1 base, with 9 bases sitting between them. CDR3 sequence: CASKEGGTDTQYF. The CDR3 nucleotides read TGTGCCAGCAAAGAGGGGGGCACAGATACGCAGTATTTT.

This rearrangement joins TRBV7-9 to TRBJ2-1; D is undetermined. V was cut by 6 bases and J by 10 bases, with 16 bases left in between. Germline CDR1 and CDR2: SEHNR and FQNEAQ (reference sequence). The CDR3 is 13 amino acids. CDR3 loop: CASSWALTDEQFF. The CDR3, as DNA: TGTGCCAGCAGTTGGGCCCTCACCGACGAGCAGTTCTTC. Together with reference TRBV7-9 and TRBJ2-1, the CDR3 gives the full variable domain: DTGVSQNPRHKITKRGQNVTFRCDPISEHNRLYWYRQTLGQGPEFLTYFQNEAQLEKSRLLSDRFSAERPKGSFSTLEIQRTEQGDSAMYLCASSWALTDEQFFGPGTRLTVL.

The chain links TRBV4-2 to TRBJ2-7, with 9 positions matching TRBD1. This CDR3 contains 15 residues. The junction had 4 bases not matched to a gene; V was cut back by 0 bases and J by 4 bases. Per germline, CDR1 LGHNA and CDR2 YNFKEQ. The CDR3 region has the DNA TGTGCCAGCAGCCAAGAAGAGACAGGGGGTTACGAGCAGTACTTC. This translates into CASSQEETGGYEQYF.

The V and J genes are TRBV7-2 and TRBJ2-1, with TRBD2 matching over 12 bases. CDR3 length equals 16 residues. Germline values: CDR1 SGHTA, CDR2 FQGNSA. With V trimmed by 3 bases and J by 1 base, 1 base remained unmatched. CDR3: CASSFTSGRSYNEQFF. The CDR3 DNA is TGTGCCAGCAGCTTTACTAGCGGGAGGTCCTACAATGAGCAGTTCTTC. Looking up the rest from reference TRBV7-2 and TRBJ2-1 gives the full variable domain: GAGVSQSPSNKVTEKGKDVELRCDPISGHTALYWYRQSLGQGLEFLIYFQGNSAPDKSGLPSDRFSAERTGGSVSTLTIQRTQQEDSAVYLCASSFTSGRSYNEQFFGPGTRLTVL.

This rearrangement joins TRBV18 to TRBJ2-3, with no clear D. V gave up 6 bases and J gave up 1 base, with 11 bases separating them. This CDR3 comprises 14 residues. Germline V gene lookup returns CDR1 KGHSH and CDR2 LQKENI. CDR3 sequence (DNA): TGTGCCAGCTCCCCAAGCCGGGGCACAGATACGCAGTATTTT. It codes for CASSPSRGTDTQYF.

The gene calls are TRBV5-1 and TRBJ2-3, with D uncertain. The CDR3 consists of 13 residues. The V gene's germline CDR1 is SGHRS and CDR2 YFSETQ. V was cut by 4 bases and J by 4 bases, with 10 bases left in between. CDR3 DNA: TGCGCCAGCAGCCCGCTTTCGGCAGATACGCAGTATTTT. Its protein is CASSPLSADTQYF.

This clone has more than one count but fewer than ten. The chain employs TRBV4-1 and TRBJ2-1; 10 nucleotides match TRBD2. V lost 1 base and J lost 10; bases outside the gene matches: 16. This CDR3 region has 18 residues. Germline V CDR1 and CDR2: MGHRA, YSYEKL. The DNA of the CDR3 is TGCGCCAGCAGCCAAGCAGCCCGGGCTAGCGGGAGAGTAGGGGAGCAGTTCTTC. Its translation is CASSQAARASGRVGEQFF.

This sequence joins TRBV19 and TRBJ2-3, with TRBD2 matching 13 bases. With V trimmed by 5 bases and J by 0 bases, 8 bases remained unmatched. The CDR3 has 18 amino acids. Germline lookup yields CDR1 LNHDA and CDR2 SQIVND (reference sequence). This chain's CDR3 is CASSSGTSGITSTDTQYF. The CDR3 nucleotides are TGTGCCAGTAGTTCCGGGACTAGCGGGATAACCAGCACAGATACGCAGTATTTT.

CDR3 sequence reads: CSVDKASGGSYEQYF. CDR3 nucleotide sequence: TGCAGCGTTGACAAGGCTAGCGGGGGCTCCTACGAGCAGTACTTC. V is TRBV29-1 and J is TRBJ2-7, with 10 nucleotides matching TRBD2. Germline loops: CDR1 SQVTM, CDR2 ANQGSEA. The CDR3 contains 15 residues. The J segment lost 0 bases and the V segment lost 3 bases, leaving 5 bases of the junction unmatched.

The rearrangement uses TRBV7-6 and TRBJ1-6, with D possibly being TRBD1 (5 bases). This CDR3 comprises 17 residues. Germline loops: CDR1 SGHVS, CDR2 FNYEAQ. Trimming left V 1 base short and J 5 bases short, with 15 bases between. CDR3 DNA sequence: TGTGCCAGCAGCTTAGATGGGGGTCCCAAGAATAATTCACCCCTCCACTTT. It translates to CASSLDGGPKNNSPLHF.

The rearrangement links TRBV6-7 to TRBJ1-2; D is possibly TRBD1 (5 bases). TRBV6-7 is an ORF for which the function is uncertain. The CDR3 loop spans 16 amino acids. Trimming left V 5 bases short and J 4 bases short, with 20 bases between. The CDR3 protein is CASSGARRIWTYGYTF. CDR3 nucleotides: TGTGCCAGCAGTGGGGCTAGGCGTATTTGGACCTATGGCTACACCTTC.

V gene TRBV7-9 combines with J gene TRBJ1-2; 8 bases match TRBD1. The CDR3 runs to 15 residues. The J segment lost 2 bases and the V segment lost 4 bases, leaving 6 bases of the junction unmatched. Germline lookup yields CDR1 SEHNR and CDR2 FQNEAQ (reference sequence). Written as DNA, the CDR3 is TGTGCCAGCAGCTCTCCGGGACAGGCGAACTATGGCTACACCTTC. Protein sequence: CASSSPGQANYGYTF.